The source of this T cell receptor (beta chain) is a study of blood T cell repertoires in COVID-19. Study-wide context: Material from acute and convalescent COVID-19 was sourced from the United States, Italy and Spain. PBMCs, B-cell-depleted T cells, or T cells provided the cDNA or gDNA that made up the material.

The CDR3 has 15 residues. Per germline, CDR1 MNHNY and CDR2 SVGAGI (reference sequence). V dropped 1 base and J dropped 7; count of bases not matched to a gene: 5. In the original analysis: Reference gene primer amplification gave estimated nucleated cell counts. TCRdb's table, derived via immunoSEQ multiplex PCR, lists solely in-frame clones and lacks some. V, J and clone size were drawn from that table, and D and trimming were deduced from the DNA. The table lists approximately 81,000 clones, roughly four fifths of them singletons. This sequence was found in a human donor in a cohort sampled during active COVID-19. Sequencing was done on a sample of peripheral blood. This rearrangement joins TRBV6-6 to TRBJ2-3, with 10 bases identical to TRBD2. The CDR3 loop reads CASSYWSSGGHTQYF. CDR3 bases: TGTGCCAGCAGTTACTGGTCTAGCGGGGGCCATACGCAGTATTTT.